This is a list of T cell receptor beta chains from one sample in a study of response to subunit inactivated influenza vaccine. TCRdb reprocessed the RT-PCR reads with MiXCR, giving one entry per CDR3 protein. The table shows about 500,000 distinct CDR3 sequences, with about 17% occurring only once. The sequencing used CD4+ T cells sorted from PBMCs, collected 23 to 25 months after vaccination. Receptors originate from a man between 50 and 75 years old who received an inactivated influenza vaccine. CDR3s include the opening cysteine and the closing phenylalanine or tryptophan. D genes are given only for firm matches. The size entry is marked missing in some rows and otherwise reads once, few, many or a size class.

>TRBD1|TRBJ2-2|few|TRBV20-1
TGCAGTGCCAGATCACAGGGGGCCGGCGGGGAGCTGTTTTTT
CSARSQGAGGELFF
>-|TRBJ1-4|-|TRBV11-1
TGTGCCAGCAGCAATACGGGAGAAAAACTGTTTTTT
CASSNTGEKLFF
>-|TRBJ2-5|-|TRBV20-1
TGCAGTGCTGATACAGGGAGGGGGTCCCAGTACTTC
CSADTGRGSQYF
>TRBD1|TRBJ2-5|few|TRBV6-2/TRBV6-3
TGTGCCAGCAGTTACCTGGGACAGCAAGAGACCCAGTACTTC
CASSYLGQQETQYF
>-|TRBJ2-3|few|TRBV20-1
TGCAGTGCTCCACAAGGGGGGGCAGGGCACACAGATACGCAGTATTTT
CSAPQGGAGHTDTQYF
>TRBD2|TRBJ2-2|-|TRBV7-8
TGTGCCAGCAACACAATTACGCTAGCGGGCCAGATCATTGGGGAGCTGTTTTTT
CASNTITLAGQIIGELFF
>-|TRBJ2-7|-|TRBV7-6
TGTGCCAGCAGCTTAGTCAGCGTAGCGGCGGGCTACGAGCAGTACTTC
CASSLVSVAAGYEQYF
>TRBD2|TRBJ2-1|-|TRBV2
TGTGCCAGCAGACTAGCGGACAATGAGCAGTTCTTC
CASRLADNEQFF
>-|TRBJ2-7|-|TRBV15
TGTGCCACCAGCAAGACCAGGGGTCACTACGAGCAGTACTTC
CATSKTRGHYEQYF
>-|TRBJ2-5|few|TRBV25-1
TGTGCCAGCAGTGCCCCCGGTCCAGAGACCCAGTACTTC
CASSAPGPETQYF
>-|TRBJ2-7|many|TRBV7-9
TGTGCCAGCAGCTTCGAGACTACGGGGGAGCAGTACTTC
CASSFETTGEQYF
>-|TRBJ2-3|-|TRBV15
TGTGCCACCAGCAAGGGAGATGGCCCATCAGATACGCAGTATTTT
CATSKGDGPSDTQYF
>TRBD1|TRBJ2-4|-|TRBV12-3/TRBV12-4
TGTGCCAGCAGTCCATGGACAGGGGGCAAAAACATTCAGTACTTC
CASSPWTGGKNIQYF
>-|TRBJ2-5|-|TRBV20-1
TGCAGTGCTAGAGATTTGGGACGCCTCGCGGAGACCCAGTACTTC
CSARDLGRLAETQYF
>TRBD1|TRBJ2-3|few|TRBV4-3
TGCGCCAGCAGCCAGTACCCGGGACAGGGGCCCACAGATACGCAGTATTTT
CASSQYPGQGPTDTQYF
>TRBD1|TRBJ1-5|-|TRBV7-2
TGTGCCAGCAGCTCGTTCAGGGGGACTCAGCCCCAGCATTTT
CASSSFRGTQPQHF
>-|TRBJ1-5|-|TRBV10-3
TGTGCCATCAGTGAGCCAGGTGAGAATCAGCCCCAGCATTTT
CAISEPGENQPQHF
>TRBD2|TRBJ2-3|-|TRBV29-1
TGCAGCGCCTCCGGGACTAGCGGGAGCGCAGATACGCAGTATTTT
CSASGTSGSADTQYF
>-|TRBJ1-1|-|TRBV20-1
TGCAGTGCTAGCTCCGACAGGAACACTGAAGCTTTCTTT
CSASSDRNTEAFF
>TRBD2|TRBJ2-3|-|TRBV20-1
TGCAGTGCTCCGAGCGGGAGTACCTTTGTTACGCAGTATTTT
CSAPSGSTFVTQYF
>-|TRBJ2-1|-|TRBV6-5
TGTGCCAGCAGTTACTTCCCGAGCAGCTCCTACAATGAGCAGTTCTTC
CASSYFPSSSYNEQFF
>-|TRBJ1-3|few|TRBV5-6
TGTGCCAGCAGCTTGGGGCTTAGGAACGGTGGAAACACCATATATTTT
CASSLGLRNGGNTIYF
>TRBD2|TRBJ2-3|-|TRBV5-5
TGTGCCAGCAGCTTGGCCTGGGCTAGCGGGGAGACAGATACGCAGTATTTT
CASSLAWASGETDTQYF
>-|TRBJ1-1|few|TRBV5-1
TGCGCCAGCAGCTCGGACTTCAGGAACACTGAAGCTTTCTTT
CASSSDFRNTEAFF
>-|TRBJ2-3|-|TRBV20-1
TGCAGTGCTAGAGAGGGGTACGGCACAGATACGCAGTATTTT
CSAREGYGTDTQYF
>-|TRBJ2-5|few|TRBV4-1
TGCGCCAGCAGCCAAGGAGTTAGGTCCGGACTGTCACAAGAGACCCAGTACTTC
CASSQGVRSGLSQETQYF
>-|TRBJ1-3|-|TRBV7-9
TGTGCCAGCAGCTTTCTAGGGGCGTCTGGAAACACCATATATTTT
CASSFLGASGNTIYF
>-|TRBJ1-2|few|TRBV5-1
TGCGCCAGCAGCTTGTCCAGGGACTACCCCTATGGCTACACCTTC
CASSLSRDYPYGYTF
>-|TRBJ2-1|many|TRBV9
TGTGCCAGCAGCGTAGAGGGGCAGGGGATTGAGCAGTTCTTC
CASSVEGQGIEQFF
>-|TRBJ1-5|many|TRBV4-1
TGCGCCAGCAGCCAAGATAGGCGGTTGAAAACTCGGGTCTATAGCAATCAGCCCCAGCATTTT
CASSQDRRLKTRVYSNQPQHF
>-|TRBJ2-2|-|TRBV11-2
TGTGCCAGCAGCTTAGGAGTTGCGACTAGGAACACCGGGGAGCTGTTTTTT
CASSLGVATRNTGELFF
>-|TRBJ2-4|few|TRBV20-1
TGCAGTGCTAGGCCGACCAGAGGGCGGGTAGCCAAAAACATTCAGTACTTC
CSARPTRGRVAKNIQYF
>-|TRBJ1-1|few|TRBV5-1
TGCGCCAGCAGCTTGGCCCTGAGGAGGGGGACTGAAGCTTTCTTT
CASSLALRRGTEAFF
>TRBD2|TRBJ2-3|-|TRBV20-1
TGCAGTGCTAGCGGACTAGCGGGAGTGGGCCCAGATACGCAGTATTTT
CSASGLAGVGPDTQYF
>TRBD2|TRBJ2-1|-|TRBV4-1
TGCGCCAGCAGCCAGGGACTAGCGGGAGCGCAGTATGAGCAGTTCTTC
CASSQGLAGAQYEQFF
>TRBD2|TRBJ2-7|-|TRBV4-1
TGCGCCAGCAGCCAAGTAGCGGGGGTGCAGAATCCCACCTACGAGCAGTACTTC
CASSQVAGVQNPTYEQYF
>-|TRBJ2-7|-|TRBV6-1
TGTGCCAGCAGCATCCACTCTGGACAGAAAGCGAACGAGCAGTACTTC
CASSIHSGQKANEQYF
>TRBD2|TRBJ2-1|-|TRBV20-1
TGCAGTGCTAGAGGGCGGGAGTTCTACAATGAGCAGTTCTTC
CSARGREFYNEQFF
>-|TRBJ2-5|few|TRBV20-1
TGCAGTGCTAGAATTTCGGGGGCCCAGTACTTC
CSARISGAQYF
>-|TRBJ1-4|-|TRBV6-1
TGTGCCAGCAGCGGGGGGCGAGCTAATGAAAAACTGTTTTTT
CASSGGRANEKLFF
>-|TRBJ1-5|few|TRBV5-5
TGTGCCAGCAGCCTATTGGCCGGGTCGCCCCAGCATTTT
CASSLLAGSPQHF
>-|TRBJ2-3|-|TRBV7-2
TGTGCCAGCAGCTTAGCCAGAAGGGCAGATACGCAGTATTTT
CASSLARRADTQYF